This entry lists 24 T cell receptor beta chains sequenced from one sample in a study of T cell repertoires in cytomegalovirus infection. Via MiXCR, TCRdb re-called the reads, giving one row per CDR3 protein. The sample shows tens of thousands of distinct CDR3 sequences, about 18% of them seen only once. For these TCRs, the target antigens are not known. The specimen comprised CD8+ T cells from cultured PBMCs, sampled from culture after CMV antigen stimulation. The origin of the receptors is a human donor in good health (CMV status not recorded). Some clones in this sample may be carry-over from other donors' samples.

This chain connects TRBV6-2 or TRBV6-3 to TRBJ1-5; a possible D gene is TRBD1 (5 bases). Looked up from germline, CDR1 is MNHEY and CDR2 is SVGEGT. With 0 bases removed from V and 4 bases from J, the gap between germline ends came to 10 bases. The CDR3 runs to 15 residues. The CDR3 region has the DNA TGTGCCAGCAGTTACTCGAGGGGAGCAAATCAGCCCCAGCATTTT. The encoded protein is CASSYSRGANQPQHF.

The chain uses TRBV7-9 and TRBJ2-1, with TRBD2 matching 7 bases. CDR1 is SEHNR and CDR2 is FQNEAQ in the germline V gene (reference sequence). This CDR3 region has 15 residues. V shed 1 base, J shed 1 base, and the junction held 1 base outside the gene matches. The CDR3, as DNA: TGTGCCAGCAGCTTAGGCGGGAGATCCTACAATGAGCAGTTCTTC. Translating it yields CASSLGGRSYNEQFF. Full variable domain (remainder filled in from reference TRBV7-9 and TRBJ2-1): DTGVSQNPRHKITKRGQNVTFRCDPISEHNRLYWYRQTLGQGPEFLTYFQNEAQLEKSRLLSDRFSAERPKGSFSTLEIQRTEQGDSAMYLCASSLGGRSYNEQFFGPGTRLTVL.

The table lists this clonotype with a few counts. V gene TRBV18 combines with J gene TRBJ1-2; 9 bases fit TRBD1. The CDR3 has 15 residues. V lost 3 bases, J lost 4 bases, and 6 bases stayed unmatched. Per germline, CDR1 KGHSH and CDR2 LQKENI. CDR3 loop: CASSPGQGRSYGYTF. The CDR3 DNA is TGTGCCAGCTCACCCGGACAGGGGAGGAGCTATGGCTACACCTTC.

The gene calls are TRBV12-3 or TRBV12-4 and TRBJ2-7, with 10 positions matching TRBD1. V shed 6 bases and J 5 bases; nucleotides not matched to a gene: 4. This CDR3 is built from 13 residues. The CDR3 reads CASRGQGSHEQYF. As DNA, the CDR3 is TGTGCCAGCAGGGGACAGGGGTCCCACGAGCAGTACTTC.

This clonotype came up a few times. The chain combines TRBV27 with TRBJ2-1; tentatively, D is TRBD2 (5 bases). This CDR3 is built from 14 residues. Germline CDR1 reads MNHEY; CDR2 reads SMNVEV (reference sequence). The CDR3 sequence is CTTSREPFYNEQFF. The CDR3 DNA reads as TGTACGACCTCAAGGGAGCCGTTCTACAATGAGCAGTTCTTC.

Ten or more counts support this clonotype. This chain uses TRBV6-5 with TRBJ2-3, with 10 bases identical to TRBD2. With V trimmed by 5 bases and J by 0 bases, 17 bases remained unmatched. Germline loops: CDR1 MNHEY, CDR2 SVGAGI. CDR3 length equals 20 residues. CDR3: CASSGNSVLAGDPSTDTQYF. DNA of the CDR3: TGTGCCAGCAGTGGTAATTCGGTCCTAGCGGGGGACCCAAGCACAGATACGCAGTATTTT.

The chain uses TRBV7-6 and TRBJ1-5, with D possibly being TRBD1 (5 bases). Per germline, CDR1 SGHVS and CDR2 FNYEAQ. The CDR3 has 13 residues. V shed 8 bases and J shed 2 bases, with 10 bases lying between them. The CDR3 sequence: CASGAAGNQPQHF. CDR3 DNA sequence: TGTGCCAGCGGGGCGGCAGGCAATCAGCCCCAGCATTTT. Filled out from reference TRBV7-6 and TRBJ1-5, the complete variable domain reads GAGVSQSPRYKVTKRGQDVALRCDPISGHVSLYWYRQALGQGPEFLTYFNYEAQQDKSGLPNDRFSAERPEGSISTLTIQRTEQRDSAMYRCASGAAGNQPQHFGDGTRLSIL.

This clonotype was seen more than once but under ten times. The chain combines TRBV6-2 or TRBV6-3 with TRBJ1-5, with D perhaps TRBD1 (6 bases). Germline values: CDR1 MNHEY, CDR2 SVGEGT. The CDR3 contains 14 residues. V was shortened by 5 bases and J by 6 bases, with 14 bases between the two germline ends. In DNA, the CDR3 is TGTGCCAGCAGTCCAAGGGGGGAGGTTCAGCCCCAGCATTTT. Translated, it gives CASSPRGEVQPQHF.

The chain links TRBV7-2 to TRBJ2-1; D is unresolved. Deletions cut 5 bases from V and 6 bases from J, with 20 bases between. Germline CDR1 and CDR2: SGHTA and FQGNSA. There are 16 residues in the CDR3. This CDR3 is CASSPSGPQVANEQFF. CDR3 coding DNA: TGTGCCAGCAGCCCCTCCGGACCCCAAGTTGCCAATGAGCAGTTCTTC.

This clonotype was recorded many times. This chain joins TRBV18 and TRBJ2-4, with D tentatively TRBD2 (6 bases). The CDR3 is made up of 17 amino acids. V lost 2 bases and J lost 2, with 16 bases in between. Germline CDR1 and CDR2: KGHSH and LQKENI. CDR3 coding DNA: TGTGCCAGCTCACCATACGGGGACTCTAGCTCCAAAAACATTCAGTACTTC. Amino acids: CASSPYGDSSSKNIQYF.

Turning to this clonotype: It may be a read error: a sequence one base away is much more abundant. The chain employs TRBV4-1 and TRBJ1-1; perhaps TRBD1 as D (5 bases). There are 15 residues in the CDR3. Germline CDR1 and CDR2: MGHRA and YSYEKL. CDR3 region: CANSQGNEDHTEAFF. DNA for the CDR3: TGCGCCAACAGCCAGGGTAACGAGGATCACACTGAAGCTTTCTTT.

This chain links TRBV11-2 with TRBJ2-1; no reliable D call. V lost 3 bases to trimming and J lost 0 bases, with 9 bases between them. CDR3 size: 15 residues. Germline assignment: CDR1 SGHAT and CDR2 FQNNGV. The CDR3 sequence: CASSFDTTSYNEQFF. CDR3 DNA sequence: TGTGCCAGCAGCTTTGACACCACCTCCTACAATGAGCAGTTCTTC.

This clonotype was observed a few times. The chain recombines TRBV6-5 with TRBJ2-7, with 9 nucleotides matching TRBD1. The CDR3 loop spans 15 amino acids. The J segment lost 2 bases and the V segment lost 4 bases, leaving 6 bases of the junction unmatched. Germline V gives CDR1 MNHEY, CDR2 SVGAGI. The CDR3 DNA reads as TGTGCCAGCAGTTCCGGGACAGGGTCCCCCTACGAGCAGTACTTC. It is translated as CASSSGTGSPYEQYF.

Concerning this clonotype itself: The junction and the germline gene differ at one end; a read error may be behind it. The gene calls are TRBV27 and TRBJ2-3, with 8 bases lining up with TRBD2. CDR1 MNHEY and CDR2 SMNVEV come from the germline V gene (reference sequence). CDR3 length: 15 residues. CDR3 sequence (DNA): TGTGCCAGCAGGTTAGGGGCGGGAGGTCCCCCAGATACGCATTTT. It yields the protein CASRLGAGGPPDTHF.

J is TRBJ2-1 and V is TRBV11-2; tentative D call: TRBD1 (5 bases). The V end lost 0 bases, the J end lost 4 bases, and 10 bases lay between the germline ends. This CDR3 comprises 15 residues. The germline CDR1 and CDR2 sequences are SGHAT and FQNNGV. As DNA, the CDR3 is TGTGCCAGCAGCTTAGATCTTTCAGGGTACAATGAGCAGTTCTTC. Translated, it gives CASSLDLSGYNEQFF.

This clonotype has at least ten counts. This CDR3 is CASTDASYEQYF. The CDR3, as DNA: TGTGCCAGCACGGACGCAAGCTACGAGCAGTACTTC. This chain links TRBV6-5 with TRBJ2-7, with unresolved D. Germline V lookup: CDR1 MNHEY, CDR2 SVGAGI. The CDR3 has 12 amino acids. Trimming took off 7 bases at V and 3 bases at J, with 10 bases between the two ends.

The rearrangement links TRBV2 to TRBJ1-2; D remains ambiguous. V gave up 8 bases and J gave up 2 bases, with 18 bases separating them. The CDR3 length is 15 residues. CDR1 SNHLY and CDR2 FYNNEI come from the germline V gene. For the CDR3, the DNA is TGTGCCAGCTTGACCCATGACAACGCGAACTATGGCTACACCTTC. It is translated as CASLTHDNANYGYTF.

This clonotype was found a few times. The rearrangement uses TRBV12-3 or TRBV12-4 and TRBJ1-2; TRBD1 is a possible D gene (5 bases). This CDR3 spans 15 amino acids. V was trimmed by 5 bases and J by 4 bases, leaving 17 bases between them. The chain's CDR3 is CASSPVDSIVYGYTF. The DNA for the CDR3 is TGTGCCAGCAGTCCCGTTGACAGTATAGTCTATGGCTACACCTTC.

The CDR3 region is CASSFPGDTQYF. The CDR3 bases are TGTGCCAGCAGCTTCCCCGGGGATACGCAGTATTTT. This chain connects TRBV7-8 to TRBJ2-3; the D is unclear. The V gene lost 3 bases and the J gene lost 6 bases, with 7 bases spanning the gap. Germline V gene sequence: CDR1 SGHVS, CDR2 FQNEAQ. This CDR3 is 12 amino acids long.

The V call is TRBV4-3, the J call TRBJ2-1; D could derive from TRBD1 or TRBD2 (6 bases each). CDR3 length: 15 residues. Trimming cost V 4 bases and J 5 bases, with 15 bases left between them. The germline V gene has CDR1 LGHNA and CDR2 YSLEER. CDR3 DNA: TGCGCCAGCAGCCCGGAAGGGGGGAGCCACAATGAGCAGTTCTTC. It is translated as CASSPEGGSHNEQFF.

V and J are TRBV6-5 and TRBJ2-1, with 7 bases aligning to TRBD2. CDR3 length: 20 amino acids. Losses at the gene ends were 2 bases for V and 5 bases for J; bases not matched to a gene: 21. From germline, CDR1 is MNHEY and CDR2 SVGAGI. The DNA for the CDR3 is TGTGCCAGCAGTTACCAGGCGGGCGGCGCGGGGGAACGCTACCACAATGAGCAGTTCTTC. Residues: CASSYQAGGAGERYHNEQFF.

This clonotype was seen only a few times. In DNA form, the CDR3 reads TGTGCCAGTAGTAGCGCCCCCCACAATGAGCAGTTCTTC. Amino acid sequence: CASSSAPHNEQFF. The V and J genes are TRBV19 and TRBJ2-1; no clear D. The CDR3 length is 13 residues. The V end was cut by 4 bases, the J end by 5 bases, with 9 bases between. In germline, CDR1 is LNHDA, CDR2 SQIVND (reference sequence).

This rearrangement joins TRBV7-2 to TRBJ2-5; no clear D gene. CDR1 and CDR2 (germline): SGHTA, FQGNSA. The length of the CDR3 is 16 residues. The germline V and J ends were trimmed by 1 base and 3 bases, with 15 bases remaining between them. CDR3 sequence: CASSLDPRIQKETQYF. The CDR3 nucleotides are TGTGCCAGCAGCTTAGATCCTAGGATTCAAAAAGAGACCCAGTACTTC.

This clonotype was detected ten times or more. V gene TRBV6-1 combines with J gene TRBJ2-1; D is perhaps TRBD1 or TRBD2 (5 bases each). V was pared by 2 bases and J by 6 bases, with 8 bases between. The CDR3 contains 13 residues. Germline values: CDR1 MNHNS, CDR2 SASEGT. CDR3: CASSERGSNEQFF. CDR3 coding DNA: TGTGCCAGCAGTGAACGGGGCAGCAATGAGCAGTTCTTC.